This T cell receptor beta chain was found in a study of CD8 T cells in ankylosing spondylitis. General study results and limits: Earlier literature documents some of the motif variants in reactive arthritis synovial fluid and blood. Clones linked to disease were reported to show significant enrichment in matched ankylosing spondylitis synovial fluid. Peripheral blood samples showed relatively rare disease-linked clones, and these clones were CD8+.

For TCR beta, libraries came from quantitative 5'-RACE with molecular barcodes. Each CDR3 protein is one row after TCRdb ran MiXCR on the 5' RACE reads. This table holds some 240,000 distinct CDR3 sequences, 7.5% to 9% found once. In this sample, this clonotype turned up many times. What it binds is not known. CDR1 is SGHTA, CDR2 FQGNSA, per germline. Between the trimmed V and J ends, which lost 3 bases and 0 bases, there was a span of 9 bases. The CDR3 is made up of 15 amino acids. This clonotype originated in a male donor with ankylosing spondylitis or in good health (not recorded which). The chain recombines TRBV7-2 with TRBJ2-1; D is possibly TRBD2 (6 bases). The sequenced material came from blood, either unsorted or a sorted T cell fraction (not recorded which). CDR3 region: CASSLAGPSYNEQFF. DNA for the CDR3: TGTGCCAGCAGCTTGGCGGGGCCCTCCTACAATGAGCAGTTCTTC.